Shown below are 3 T cell receptor beta chains from a single sample sequenced in a study of T cells in Graves' hyperthyroidism and ophthalmopathy. RNA transcripts served as the template for amplifying TCR beta CDR3 regions. When the TCR CDR3 underwent first-round RT-PCR, the HTBI primer set was used. A single record per CDR3 protein comes from TCRdb applying MiXCR to the multiplex PCR reads. The data show about 200,000 distinct CDR3 sequences, 17% seen once. The sample taken for sequencing was blood. The receptors derive from a woman aged 45-65 years with Graves' hyperthyroidism.

This clonotype has at least ten counts. The chain couples TRBV20-1 to TRBJ2-5; the D gene is possibly TRBD1 (8 bases). This CDR3 comprises 15 residues. The germline gives CDR1 DFQATT, CDR2 SNEGSKA (reference sequence). V lost 2 bases to trimming and J lost 5 bases, with 18 bases between them. Written as DNA, the CDR3 is TGCAGTGCTAGAATACAAACAGGGGGAGGGGAGACCCAGTACTTC. Amino acids: CSARIQTGGGETQYF.

This clonotype was counted ten times or more. The V and J genes are TRBV6-1 and TRBJ2-3; 11 bases align to TRBD2. Losses at the gene ends were 7 bases for V and 5 bases for J; bases not matched to a gene: 5. The CDR3 loop spans 14 amino acids. Per germline, CDR1 MNHNS and CDR2 SASEGT. CDR3 sequence: CASTPGLAGDTQYF. In DNA, the CDR3 is TGTGCCAGCACCCCCGGACTAGCGGGAGATACGCAGTATTTT.

This clonotype has ten or more counts. V and J are TRBV20-1 and TRBJ2-5; TRBD2 agrees at 15 bases. The trim removed 6 bases at V and 5 bases at J, leaving 10 bases unmatched. Germline CDR1 DFQATT, CDR2 SNEGSKA (reference sequence). The CDR3 is made up of 16 amino acids. CDR3 loop: CSAGTSGRLGEETQYF. Here the CDR3 DNA reads TGCAGTGCGGGGACTAGCGGGAGGCTTGGGGAGGAGACCCAGTACTTC.